The T cell receptor beta chain described here comes from a study of sequential checkpoint blockade in melanoma. The assay was immunoSEQ multiplex PCR, and TCRdb's table has in-frame clones only and misses some. The table includes about 4,600 clones, approximately 32% detected once. The germline CDR1 and CDR2 sequences are MNHEY and SMNVEV (reference sequence). V was shortened by 4 bases and J by 2 bases, with 12 bases between the two germline ends. The CDR3 sequence is 14 residues long. Described treatment: randomized to nivolumab then ipilimumab (arm A) or the reverse (arm B). The V gene is TRBV27, the J gene TRBJ2-7; TRBD2 is a possible D gene (5 bases). This receptor was taken from a human donor with melanoma. The sample consisted of tumor tissue (inferred from file names), taken from a patient given nivolumab and ipilimumab in sequence. CDR3 loop: CASSWAGSTYEQYF. CDR3 nucleotide sequence: TGTGCCAGCAGTTGGGCGGGCAGCACCTACGAGCAGTACTTC.